Each of the 19 T cell receptor beta chains below was sequenced from the same sample in a study of vaccination and CD4 T cells after COVID-19. The antigens for these receptors are not known. Treatment indicated: roughly 10-day PBMC culture with coronavirus spike peptide pools or control peptides (ViraFEST assay). The unexposed donor gave CD4+ T cells before the COVID-19 pandemic (2011-2018). An Oncomine TCR Beta short-read assay was used to sequence the DNA from cultured CD4+ T cells. Once CD4+ T cells had been cultured, genomic DNA was extracted from them. TCRdb re-analysed the PCR reads in MiXCR, keeping a single row per CDR3 protein. The sample holds 9,000 to 9,500 distinct CDR3 sequences, roughly a third seen once. Sequenced: CD4+ T cells from blood, cultured in vitro. These receptors all come from a human donor in good health.

This clonotype came up a few times. This chain joins TRBV27 and TRBJ2-2; D gene ambiguous. CDR3 length: 15 amino acids. V lost 2 bases and J lost 7, with 14 bases in between. The germline gives CDR1 MNHEY, CDR2 SMNVEV (reference sequence). The CDR3 DNA follows: TGTGCCAGCAGTTTAGGAGTAGATACCAGCGGGGAGCTGTTTTTT. Translated: CASSLGVDTSGELFF.

The rearrangement uses TRBV7-2 and TRBJ1-5; weak D call: TRBD1 (6 bases). V dropped 0 bases and J dropped 6 bases, with 15 bases sitting between them. This CDR3 is 16 amino acids long. Germline CDR1 and CDR2: SGHTA and FQGNSA. This CDR3 reads CASSLAVGTGRQPQHF. DNA for the CDR3: TGTGCCAGCAGCTTAGCGGTAGGAACAGGGCGTCAGCCCCAGCATTTT.

This clonotype has more than one count but fewer than ten. CDR3 sequence (DNA): TGTGCCAGCAGAGCGACTGGAGATACGCAGTATTTT. Translated: CASRATGDTQYF. This chain uses TRBV6-1 with TRBJ2-3, with D unclear. The CDR3 consists of 12 residues. From germline, CDR1 is MNHNS and CDR2 SASEGT. Trimming stripped 6 bases from V and 5 bases from J, with 9 bases between.

This clonotype appeared a few times. The chain carries TRBV6-1 and TRBJ1-2, with D tentatively TRBD1 (5 bases). The germline V gene encodes CDR1 MNHNS and CDR2 SASEGT. The CDR3 is made up of 13 amino acids. V lost 6 bases and J lost 0, with 8 bases in between. The DNA of the CDR3 is TGTGCCAGCAGAAGGGGCTCTAACTATGGCTACACCTTC. Translating it yields CASRRGSNYGYTF.

CDR3 in amino acids: CATSKGLAGGGGQETQYF. The CDR3 region has the DNA TGTGCCACCAGCAAGGGACTAGCGGGAGGAGGAGGACAAGAGACCCAGTACTTC. The V gene is TRBV15, the J gene TRBJ2-5; TRBD2 aligns across 15 bases. The ends lost 4 bases at V and 2 bases at J; junction bases unmatched: 8. Germline loops: CDR1 LNHNV, CDR2 YYDKDF (reference sequence). The CDR3 loop spans 18 amino acids.

This clonotype turned up a few times. This chain uses TRBV7-2 with TRBJ1-3, with 8 bases aligning to TRBD1. Per the germline V gene, CDR1 is SGHTA and CDR2 is FQGNSA. This CDR3 is built from 16 residues. Losses at the gene ends were 5 bases for V and 7 bases for J; bases not matched to a gene: 13. CDR3 nucleotides: TGTGCCAGCAGCACAGGGGGGGGGTCTGGGAGGAACACCATATATTTT. Translating gives CASSTGGGSGRNTIYF.

CDR3 region: CASGTGNTGELFF. DNA for the CDR3: TGTGCCAGCGGGACAGGGAACACCGGGGAGCTGTTTTTT. V gene TRBV7-8 combines with J gene TRBJ2-2, with 8 bases fitting TRBD1. This CDR3 is 13 amino acids long. CDR1 is SGHVS, CDR2 FQNEAQ, per germline. J lost 1 base, V lost 8 bases, and 0 bases had no gene match.

This clonotype has a handful of counts. The V gene is TRBV6-2 or TRBV6-3, the J gene TRBJ2-1; TRBD2 matches 15 bases. The CDR3 has 19 amino acids. Germline lookup yields CDR1 MNHEY and CDR2 SVGEGT. V lost 4 bases to trimming and J lost 1 base; unmatched junction nucleotides: 8. This chain's CDR3 is CASSSLGGLAGGSYNEQFF. The CDR3 nucleotides read TGTGCCAGCAGTTCCCTTGGGGGACTAGCGGGAGGTTCCTACAATGAGCAGTTCTTC.

The CDR3 nucleotides are TGTGCCAGCAGTTGGGGCGGCAGTACGCAGTATTTT. Translated: CASSWGGSTQYF. V usage is TRBV27 and J usage is TRBJ2-3; a possible D gene is TRBD1 (5 bases). The length of the CDR3 is 12 residues. The ends were cut back, 4 bases at V and 8 bases at J, with 10 bases in the middle. Germline CDR1 and CDR2: MNHEY and SMNVEV (reference sequence).

The rearrangement joins TRBV27 to TRBJ2-5; a possible D gene is TRBD2 (5 bases). Germline V gives CDR1 MNHEY, CDR2 SMNVEV (reference sequence). CDR3 length: 14 residues. Trimming took off 4 bases at V and 4 bases at J, with 13 bases between the two ends. In DNA, the CDR3 is TGTGCCAGCAGTTCCCCCCTCGGAGGAGAGACCCAGTACTTC. This sequence encodes CASSSPLGGETQYF.

The CDR3 spells CASSLALSSYEQYF. In nucleotides, the CDR3 is TGTGCCAGCAGCTTGGCGCTGTCCAGTTACGAGCAGTACTTC. This chain uses TRBV5-6 with TRBJ2-7; D is unclear. This CDR3 region has 14 residues. Trimming stripped 0 bases from V and 4 bases from J, with 11 bases between. Germline V gene lookup returns CDR1 SGHDT and CDR2 YYEEEE.

The rearrangement links TRBV25-1 to TRBJ2-1; TRBD2 aligns across 8 bases. J was trimmed by 8 bases and V by 6 bases; bases with no gene match: 12. Germline V gene lookup returns CDR1 MGHDK and CDR2 SYGVNS. The CDR3 spans 15 residues. CDR3 region: CASSDGGGIGHEQFF. In DNA form, the CDR3 reads TGTGCCAGCAGCGACGGGGGGGGAATAGGTCATGAGCAGTTCTTC. Using reference TRBV25-1 and TRBJ2-1 for the parts outside the CDR3, the full variable domain is EADIYQTPRYLVIGTGKKITLECSQTMGHDKMYWYQQDPGMELHLIHYSYGVNSTEKGDLSSESTVSRIRTEHFPLTLESARPSHTSQYLCASSDGGGIGHEQFFGPGTRLTVL.

The rearrangement uses TRBV6-4 and TRBJ1-2; D gene ambiguous. The length of the CDR3 is 15 residues. Germline lookup yields CDR1 MRHNA and CDR2 SNTAGT. The germline V and J ends were trimmed by 0 bases and 6 bases, with 14 bases remaining between them. CDR3 sequence reads: CASSDSGRVEDGYTF. The CDR3 region has the DNA TGTGCCAGCAGTGACTCGGGGAGGGTAGAGGATGGCTACACCTTC.

The genes are TRBV12-3 or TRBV12-4 and TRBJ2-7, with D perhaps TRBD1 (6 bases). Trimming removed 4 bases from V and 6 bases from J, with 13 bases in between. The CDR3 has 13 amino acids. This chain's CDR3 is CASSSTGSREQYF. CDR3 nucleotides: TGTGCCAGCAGTTCCACAGGGTCGCGCGAGCAGTACTTC.

V usage is TRBV6-5 and J usage is TRBJ1-1; possibly TRBD1 for D (6 bases). Per the germline V gene, CDR1 is MNHEY and CDR2 is SVGAGI. V was shortened by 0 bases and J by 7 bases, with 12 bases between the two germline ends. The CDR3 runs to 14 residues. The CDR3, as DNA: TGTGCCAGCAGTTACTCAGCCGGGGGCTTTGAAGCTTTCTTT. Encoded protein: CASSYSAGGFEAFF.

This clonotype was observed a handful of times. DNA of the CDR3: TGTGCCATCTCACAGAACACCGGGGAGCTGTTTTTT. Amino acids: CAISQNTGELFF. The chain has TRBV10-3 and TRBJ2-2, with no clear D. From germline, CDR1 is ENHRY and CDR2 SYGVKD. The CDR3 contains 12 residues. With 8 bases removed from V and 1 base from J, the gap between germline ends came to 5 bases.

This clonotype appeared once. This chain links TRBV29-1 with TRBJ2-7; 9 positions match TRBD1. This CDR3 has 15 residues. Germline V gives CDR1 SQVTM, CDR2 ANQGSEA. The V gene end was trimmed by 5 bases and the J gene end by 2 bases; junction bases not matched to a gene: 10. CDR3 nucleotides: TGCAGCGTTTACACCTCGGGACAGGGTCCCTACGAGCAGTACTTC. Its protein is CSVYTSGQGPYEQYF.

The count of this clonotype is one. The rearrangement links TRBV6-1 to TRBJ2-5; D uncertain. The CDR3 is 14 residues long. V was trimmed by 6 bases and J by 0 bases, leaving 11 bases between them. Germline values: CDR1 MNHNS, CDR2 SASEGT. This chain's CDR3 is CASSHSLYQETQYF. The CDR3 nucleotides read TGTGCCAGCAGCCACTCCCTGTACCAAGAGACCCAGTACTTC.

The J gene is TRBJ2-3, the V gene TRBV7-2, with 14 bases fitting TRBD2. This CDR3 has 15 residues. Germline assignment: CDR1 SGHTA and CDR2 FQGNSA. V trimming: 3 bases; J trimming: 6 bases; junction bases outside the gene matches: 2. The CDR3 is CASSFGLAGGDTQYF. As DNA, the CDR3 is TGTGCCAGCAGCTTTGGACTAGCGGGAGGTGATACGCAGTATTTT.